These T cell receptor beta chains were read from a single sample in a study of blood T cell repertoires in COVID-19. This table comes from immunoSEQ multiplex PCR, and its TCRdb copy is limited to in-frame clones, with some not included. The top ten hold 15% to 20% of the sample, which has approximately 130,000 clones, 80% to 85% seen once. The sample taken for sequencing was PBMCs or T cells enriched from blood (not recorded which). The receptors were sampled from a man under 40 who had recovered from COVID-19. The CDR3 runs from the conserved cysteine through the conserved F or W. The D gene is left open where the match is weak. Expanded clones are given a class, and other clones once, few, many or no size at all.

cdr3_nt	cdr3_aa	d_call	clone_size	v_call	j_call
TGTGCCAGCAGTTTAGTAGGGGCTCGGCAGCCCCAGCATTTT	CASSLVGARQPQHF	-	-	TRBV27	TRBJ1-5
TGTGCCAGCAGCGGGGGGAGTAGCGGGACCTCCTACAATGAGCAGTTCTTC	CASSGGSSGTSYNEQFF	TRBD2	few	TRBV5-4	TRBJ2-1
TGTGCCACCAGTAGGGCATGGCTAGCGGGGGCCTTAAGCACAGATACGCAGTATTTT	CATSRAWLAGALSTDTQYF	TRBD2	-	TRBV24-1	TRBJ2-3
TGTGCCAGCAGCGCGGGACAGGTGAACACTGAAGCTTTCTTT	CASSAGQVNTEAFF	TRBD1	-	TRBV7-9	TRBJ1-1
TGTGCCAGCAGCCAAATCCACCCGACTCGAACCGGGGAGCTGTTTTTT	CASSQIHPTRTGELFF	-	once	TRBV3-1/TRBV3-2	TRBJ2-2
TGTGCCAGCAGCCCCTCGGAGTACAATCAGCCCCAGCATTTT	CASSPSEYNQPQHF	-	-	TRBV28	TRBJ1-5
TGTGCCAGCAGCTATAGCGGACTAGCGGGAGGAGATACGCAGTATTTT	CASSYSGLAGGDTQYF	TRBD2	-	TRBV9	TRBJ2-3
TGTGCCTGGAGTGCCGGACAGTGGGACACTGAAGCTTTCTTT	CAWSAGQWDTEAFF	-	once	TRBV30	TRBJ1-1
TGTGCCAGCAGCGAGGGACAGGGTAGAAGCAATCAGCCCCAGCATTTT	CASSEGQGRSNQPQHF	TRBD1	-	TRBV2	TRBJ1-5
TGCGCCAGCAGTGAGCATCACAGGGGGACTAACTATGGCTACACCTTC	CASSEHHRGTNYGYTF	TRBD1	once	TRBV10-1	TRBJ1-2
TGTGCCAGCTCAGCGACTAGCGGGAGGTCTTGGGATACGCAGTATTTT	CASSATSGRSWDTQYF	TRBD2	-	TRBV18	TRBJ2-3
TGTGCCACCAAACCCCGACAGGGGTATGAGCAGTTCTTC	CATKPRQGYEQFF	TRBD1	-	TRBV24-1	TRBJ2-1
TGTGCCAGCAGTGTACATAGACGAGGCACCGGGGAGCTGTTTTTT	CASSVHRRGTGELFF	-	once	TRBV3-1/TRBV3-2	TRBJ2-2
TGTGCCAGCAGCGAACTAGCGGGAGCACTGACAGATACGCAGTATTTT	CASSELAGALTDTQYF	TRBD2	-	TRBV9	TRBJ2-3
TGTGCCAGCTCACCGGAATCTAGCGTTGAGACCCAGTACTTC	CASSPESSVETQYF	-	-	TRBV18	TRBJ2-5
TGTGCCAGCAGTGACGGGAGACACACAGATACGCAGTATTTT	CASSDGRHTDTQYF	-	-	TRBV6-4	TRBJ2-3
TGTGCCATCAGTGAATATAGCGGGGGGGCAAAGACCCAGTACTTC	CAISEYSGGAKTQYF	TRBD2	-	TRBV10-3	TRBJ2-5
TGTGCCAGCAGTGTTGACAGGGCGCGGGATGGCTACACCTTC	CASSVDRARDGYTF	TRBD1	-	TRBV2	TRBJ1-2
TGCAGTGCTAGTTTGCCCCGGGGAGGGAGGTCCTATGGCTACACCTTC	CSASLPRGGRSYGYTF	-	-	TRBV20-1	TRBJ1-2
TGTGCCAGCAGTTACGCGGGGAGCTCCTATAATTCACCCCTCCACTTT	CASSYAGSSYNSPLHF	-	-	TRBV6-6	TRBJ1-6
TGTGCCAGCAGCCAAGGACTCGCTGACGGGGAGCTGTTTTTT	CASSQGLADGELFF	-	-	TRBV3-1/TRBV3-2	TRBJ2-2
TGTGCCAGCAGCGCCCCAGACGGGATAAGCACAGATACGCAGTATTTT	CASSAPDGISTDTQYF	-	-	TRBV9	TRBJ2-3
TGCGCCAGCAGCCAAGAATGGAGGGACGGTACTGAAGCTTTCTTT	CASSQEWRDGTEAFF	-	-	TRBV4-1	TRBJ1-1
TGTGCCATCAGTGACAAGACTCGGGACGAGCAGTACTTC	CAISDKTRDEQYF	-	-	TRBV10-3	TRBJ2-7
TGTGCCAGCAGCCAAGATTTGACAGGGGCAGGGGGCTACACCTTC	CASSQDLTGAGGYTF	TRBD1	-	TRBV3-1/TRBV3-2	TRBJ1-2
TGTGCCAGCAGCTTAAGCGACCGACAGGGGTTTGATGGCTACACCTTC	CASSLSDRQGFDGYTF	TRBD1	-	TRBV7-9	TRBJ1-2
TGCGCCAGCAGCTATGGGGCGGGGGCTCGGGGGTTCGGCTACACCTTC	CASSYGAGARGFGYTF	-	once	TRBV4-1	TRBJ1-2
TGTGCCAGCAGGGCTAGCGGGAGTGGTGAGCAGTTCTTC	CASRASGSGEQFF	TRBD2	few	TRBV13	TRBJ2-1